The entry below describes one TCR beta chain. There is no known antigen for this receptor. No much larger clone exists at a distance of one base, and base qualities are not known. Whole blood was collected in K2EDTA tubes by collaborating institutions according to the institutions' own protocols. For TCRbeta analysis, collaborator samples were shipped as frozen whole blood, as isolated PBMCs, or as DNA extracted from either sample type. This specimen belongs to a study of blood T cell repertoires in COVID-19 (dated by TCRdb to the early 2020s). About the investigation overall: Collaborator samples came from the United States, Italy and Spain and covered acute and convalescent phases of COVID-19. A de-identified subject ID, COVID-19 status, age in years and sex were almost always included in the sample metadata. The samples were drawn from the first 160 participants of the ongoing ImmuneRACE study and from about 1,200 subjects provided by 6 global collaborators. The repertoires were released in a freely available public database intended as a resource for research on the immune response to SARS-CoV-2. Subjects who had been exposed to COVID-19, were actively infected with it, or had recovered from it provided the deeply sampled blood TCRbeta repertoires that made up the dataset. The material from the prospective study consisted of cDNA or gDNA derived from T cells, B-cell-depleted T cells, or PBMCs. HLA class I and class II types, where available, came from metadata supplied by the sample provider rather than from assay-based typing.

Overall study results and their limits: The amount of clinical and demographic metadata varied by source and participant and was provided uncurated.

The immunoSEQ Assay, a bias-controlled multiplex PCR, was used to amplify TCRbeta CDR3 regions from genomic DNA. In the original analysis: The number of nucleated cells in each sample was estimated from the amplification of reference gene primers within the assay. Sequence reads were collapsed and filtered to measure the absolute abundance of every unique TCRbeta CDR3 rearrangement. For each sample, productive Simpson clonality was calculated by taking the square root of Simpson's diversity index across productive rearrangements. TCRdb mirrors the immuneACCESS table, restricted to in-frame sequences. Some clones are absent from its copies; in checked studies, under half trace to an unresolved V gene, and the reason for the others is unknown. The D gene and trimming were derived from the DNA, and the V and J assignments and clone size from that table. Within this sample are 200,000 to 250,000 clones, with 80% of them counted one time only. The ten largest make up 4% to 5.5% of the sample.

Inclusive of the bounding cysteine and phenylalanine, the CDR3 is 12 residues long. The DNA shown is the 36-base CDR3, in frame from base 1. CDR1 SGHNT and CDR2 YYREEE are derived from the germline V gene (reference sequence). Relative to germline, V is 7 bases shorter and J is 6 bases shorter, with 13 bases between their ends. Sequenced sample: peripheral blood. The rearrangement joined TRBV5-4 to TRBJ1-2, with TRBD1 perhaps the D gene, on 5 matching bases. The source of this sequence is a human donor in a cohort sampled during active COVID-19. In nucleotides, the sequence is TGTGCCAGCTGGGGCCTAAGTGATGGCTACACCTTC. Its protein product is CASWGLSDGYTF.